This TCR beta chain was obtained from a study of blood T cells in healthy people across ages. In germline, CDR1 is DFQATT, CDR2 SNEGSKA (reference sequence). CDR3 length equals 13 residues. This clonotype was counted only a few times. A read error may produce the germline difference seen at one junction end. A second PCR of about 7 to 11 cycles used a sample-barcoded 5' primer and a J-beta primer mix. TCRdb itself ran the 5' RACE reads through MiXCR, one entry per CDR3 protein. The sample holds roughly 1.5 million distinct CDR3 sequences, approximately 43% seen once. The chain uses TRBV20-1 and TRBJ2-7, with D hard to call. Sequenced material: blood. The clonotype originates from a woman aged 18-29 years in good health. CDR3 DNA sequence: TGTAGTGCTAGAGACCGACAAACCTACGAGCAGTACTTC. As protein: CSARDRQTYEQYF.